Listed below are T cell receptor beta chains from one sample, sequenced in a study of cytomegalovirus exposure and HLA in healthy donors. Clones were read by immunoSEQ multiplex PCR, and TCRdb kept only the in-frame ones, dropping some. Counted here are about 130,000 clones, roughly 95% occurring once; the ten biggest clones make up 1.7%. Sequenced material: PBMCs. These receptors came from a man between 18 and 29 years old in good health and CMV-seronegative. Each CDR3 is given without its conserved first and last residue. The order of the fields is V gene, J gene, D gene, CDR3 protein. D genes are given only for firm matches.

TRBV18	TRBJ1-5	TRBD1	ASSRGTGGNQPQH
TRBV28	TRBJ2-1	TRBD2	ASTLGLAESSYNEQF
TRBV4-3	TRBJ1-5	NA	ASSQDLGPLAPWD
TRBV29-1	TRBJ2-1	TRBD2	SVWVTSGGEQF
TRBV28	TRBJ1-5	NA	ASSSEGERGNQPQH
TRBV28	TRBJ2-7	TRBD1	ASSPLEGAGTYEQY
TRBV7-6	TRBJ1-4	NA	ASSLSVGDEKLF
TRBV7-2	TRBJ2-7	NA	ASSLDPGSSYEQY
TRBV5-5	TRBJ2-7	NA	ASSVTDSYEQY
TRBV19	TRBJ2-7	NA	ASRARGAGYEQY
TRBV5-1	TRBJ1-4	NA	ASSLLTRGSSNEKLF
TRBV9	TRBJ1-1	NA	ASSSLMGRAF
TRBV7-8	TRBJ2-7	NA	ASSLNPSGVGEQY
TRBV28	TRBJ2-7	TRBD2	ASSSGTRAYEQY
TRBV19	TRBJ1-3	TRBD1	ATIPGTGYGNTIY
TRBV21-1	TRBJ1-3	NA	ASSKADQRAVRRGLCSGNTIY
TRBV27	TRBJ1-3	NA	ASSPLGRSRGNTIY
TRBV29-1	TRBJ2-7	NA	SVEGLSRDSYEQY
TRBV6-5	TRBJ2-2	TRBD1	ASSYGTGGIGELF
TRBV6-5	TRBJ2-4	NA	ASQDWAKNIQY
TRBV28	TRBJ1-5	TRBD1	ASIFDRASQPQH
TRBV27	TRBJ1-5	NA	ASSSTVHQPQH
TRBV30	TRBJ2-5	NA	AWSPTGIQETQY
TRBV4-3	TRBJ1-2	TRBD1	ASSQESRTGNYGYT
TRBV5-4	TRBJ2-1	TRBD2	ASSLLMLAGVRNEQF
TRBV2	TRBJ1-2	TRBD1	ASNEDRGDGYT
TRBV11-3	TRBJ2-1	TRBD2	ASTPGGGYNEQF
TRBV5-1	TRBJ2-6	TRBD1	ASSLGLWTGKLSGANVLT
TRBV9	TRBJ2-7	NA	ASSEDSLSSYEQY
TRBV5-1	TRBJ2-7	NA	ASSFGLNYEQY
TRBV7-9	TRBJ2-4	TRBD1	ASSGWTGGGIQY
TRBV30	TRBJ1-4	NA	ACSRGGTEKLF
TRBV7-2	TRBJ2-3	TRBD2	ASSLGPPAGGEDTQY
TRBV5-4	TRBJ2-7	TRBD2	ASSLEGLAADIRKGYEQY
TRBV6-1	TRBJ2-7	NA	ASSEESVLSTAGLVGRREYEQY
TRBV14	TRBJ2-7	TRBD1	ASSHRPGQGVYEQY
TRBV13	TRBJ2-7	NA	ASSNRQAYEQY
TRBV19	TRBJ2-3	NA	ASSMRANTDTQY
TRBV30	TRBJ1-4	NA	ASGAANEKLF
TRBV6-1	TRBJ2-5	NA	ASPEGGEETQY
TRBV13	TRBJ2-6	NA	ASSLQGSGANVLT
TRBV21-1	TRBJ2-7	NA	ASSLGQGKKYEQY
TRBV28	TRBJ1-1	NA	ASSLQGLNTEAF
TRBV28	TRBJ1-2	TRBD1	ASSSQGVGRYT
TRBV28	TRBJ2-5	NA	ASSGSGHQETQY
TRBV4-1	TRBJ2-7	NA	ASSQEASGSYEQY
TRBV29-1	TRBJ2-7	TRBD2	SAGRVLDEQY
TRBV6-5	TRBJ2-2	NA	ASTPFAGTTGELF
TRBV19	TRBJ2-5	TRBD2	ASSSRTSGQETQY
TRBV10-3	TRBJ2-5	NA	AISDLTDLQETQY
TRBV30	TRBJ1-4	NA	AWSVRGLLGTNEKLF
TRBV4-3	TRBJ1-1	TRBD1	ASSQIRQGAWNTEAF
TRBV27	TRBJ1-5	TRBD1	ASSPGGAFNQPQH
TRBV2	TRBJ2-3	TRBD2	ASSGVAGADTQY
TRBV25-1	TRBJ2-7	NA	ASSSWTDYEQY